This T cell receptor (beta chain) was documented in a study of regulatory T cells in long-lasting Graves disease (dated by TCRdb to 2020 to 2023). With regard to the full study: Patients with newly diagnosed Graves' disease had been on antithyroid drugs for under 3 months. Patients with persistent Graves' disease were compared with patients with newly diagnosed Graves' disease using TCR sequencing and RNA sequencing of peripheral blood. The study was registered as a clinical trial and conducted in China. A total of roughly 35 samples were covered by TCR sequencing, comprising roughly 13 persistent and around 20 newly diagnosed Graves' disease patients. What the authors observed across the whole study: Persistent disease showed preferential use of TRBV28, TRBJ1-2 and TRBJ2-5, whereas newly diagnosed disease favored TRBV20-1 and TRBJ2-1. More public clonotypes were shared among persistent patients (roughly 2,700) than among newly diagnosed patients (under 1,000). Persistent Graves' disease patients showed lower TCR Shannon entropy and fewer highly expanded clones than newly diagnosed patients, suggesting clonal expansion. The authors noted that the small sample size was a limitation that may lower accuracy. Only peripheral blood was studied, because thyroid tissue, the primary lesion, was inaccessible. Only the TCR beta chain was sequenced and analyzed.

The time point label corresponds to: newly diagnosed GD, antithyroid drugs for less than 3 months. RNA was extracted from PBMCs in TRIzol for both TCR sequencing and RNA sequencing. Graves' disease was diagnosed according to American Thyroid Association guidelines. Patients for the study were recruited at an endocrinology department in Xi'an, China. Each patient gave 7.5 to 10 milliliters of peripheral blood, collected in an EDTA anticoagulant tube. Ficoll Paque Plus density gradient separation was used to isolate PBMCs, and no further T cell sorting was performed. An Agilent 2100 Bioanalyzer and agarose gel were used to assess RNA quality, and a NanoDrop 2000 was used to measure RNA concentration. The library relied on multiplex PCR. Instrument on record: Illumina HiSeq 4000. To build TCR beta libraries, CDR3 regions were amplified by Arm-PCR using iRepertoire HTBI primers. Gel purification was performed on PCR products prior to sequencing. The authors' pipeline ran thus. A total of fewer than 65 TRBV and 14 TRBJ segments were identified across samples and were used for gene usage analysis of CDR3 amino acid clonotypes. COPE and FqMerger were used to merge filtered high-quality paired reads into contigs. BLAST was used to align contigs to IMGT TRBV, TRBD and TRBJ reference genes, and CDR3 was defined according to IMGT. Any clonotype with a frequency above 0.1% was counted as a highly expanded clone. Shannon entropy was used to measure repertoire diversity, and the Gini coefficient was used to measure V-J evenness. A clonotype found in more than one individual was treated as public. The raw public data were reprocessed by TCRdb itself: fastp quality trimming at Q25, MiXCR clonotype calling, in-frame beta chains only. A single entry per CDR3 protein holds the most common genes and DNA from its merged rows. The V and J calls here are based on TCRdb, not the publication. This sample comprises hundreds of thousands of distinct CDR3 sequences, 15% of them detected only once. Roughly 7.7% of the sample belongs to the ten largest clones.

In this sample, this clonotype turned up many times. The clone's antigen remains unknown. No much larger clonotype is one base removed from it; base qualities were not supplied. The V and J ends are trimmed by 4 bases and 0 bases, leaving 14 bases between them. From the cysteine through the phenylalanine, the CDR3 covers 16 amino acids. Here the CDR3 DNA is all that survives: 48 bases in frame from base 1. These same data were also listed under a study on T cells in Graves' hyperthyroidism and ophthalmopathy. The second publication reports: Stable Graves' hyperthyroidism was defined as the absence of progression to ophthalmopathy over 18 months of follow-up. Hyperthyroidism patients were newly diagnosed, had a disease duration of under 2 months, and were aged 18 to 65 years. The study excluded patients with uncontrolled infections, other autoimmune diseases, pregnancy or lactation. Clinical symptoms, serum thyroxine and TRAb, thyroid ultrasound, and orbital computed tomography formed the basis for the diagnoses. For the first round of RT-PCR on the TCR CDR3, the HTBI primer set was used together with the Qiagen OneStep RT-PCR kit. Most expanded thyroid clonotypes (frequency above 0.001) were also detected in blood, suggesting blood repertoires may reflect thyroid immune responses. A model built on a 13 V-J signature distinguished ophthalmopathy from stable hyperthyroidism, reaching about 88% sensitivity and about 81% specificity in cross-validation and 80%/75% in testing. In validation, the model predicted progression to ophthalmopathy with roughly 70% sensitivity and roughly 75% specificity, a median of roughly seven months before onset. TCR V-J signatures able to tell the groups apart were searched for in a discovery cohort of approximately 95 patients, of whom 43 had Graves' ophthalmopathy and around 58 had stable Graves' hyperthyroidism. Prospective prediction of ophthalmopathy was tested in an independent validation cohort of 18 hyperthyroidism patients and 15 to 17 patients who later progressed to ophthalmopathy. The 100 or so discovery patients were randomly split 7:3 into training and test sets. Thyroid tissue and blood T-cell repertoires from more than 5 Graves' hyperthyroidism patients were also compared in the study. After blood sampling, hyperthyroidism patients were treated with methimazole at a starting dose of 30 mg daily, and ophthalmopathy patients were treated with high-dose intravenous methylprednisolone. Libraries were constructed in a second round of multiplex PCR, after which size selection and purification were carried out. Libraries were sequenced paired-end with 100 bp reads on an Illumina HiSeq2000. Raw data were processed with SOAPnuke, discarding reads with adapters, uncalled bases, mean Phred below 15, or no exact constant-primer or identifier match. COPE v1.2.5 was used to merge high-quality paired reads, and clonotypes were defined as unique nucleotide sequences. MiTCR v1.1 was used to align the clonotypes against IMGT TRBV, TRBD and TRBJ reference segments. The analysis included only V-J combinations with a frequency above 0.0001, which together covered over 98% of the repertoires. The TCS score was defined as the ratio of F50 (clonal expansion) to E x V (chaos), calculated using BLOSUM62-based TCRdist between CDR3 peptides within each V-J. Welch's t-statistics and random forest reduced roughly 500 V-J features to about 13, which were used in a naive Bayes classifier (R e1071). Sample size was not statistically predetermined, and investigators were not blinded to group allocation. According to the paper, TCR Vbeta CDR3 sequencing was carried out on over 130 peripheral blood samples, which came from over 40 ophthalmopathy, under 80 hyperthyroidism and about 17 progressor patients.

Specimen: peripheral blood mononuclear cells (PBMCs), collected at new diagnosis, from a patient treated with antithyroid drugs. This sequence was found in a woman aged 40 to 50 with Graves disease. Donor details come from another sample of the same person, matched by shared clones. Rearrangement joined TRBV12-3 or TRBV12-4 to TRBJ2-3; TRBD2 might be the D gene, on 6 matching bases. The nucleotides are TGTGCCAGCAGTTCGCGGGACTTTATTAGCACAGATACGCAGTATTTT. This sequence encodes CASSSRDFISTDTQYF.